This note documents a single T cell receptor beta chain sequence. The antigen remains unidentified. TCRdb's table, derived via immunoSEQ multiplex PCR, lists solely in-frame clones and lacks some. This sample carries 150,000 to 200,000 clones, around 88% of them seen once, and the ten largest clones take approximately 10%. The data belong to a study of T cell responses to AZD1222 COVID-19 vaccine. Study-level results: Most donors were white British and more were female, and clonal diversity was possibly underestimated. Nearly half of spike-specific TCRs reportedly target variant regions that are unmutated in the B.1.351 and B.1.1.7 variants. With dominance at 160-218 and 743-854, vaccine-associated CD4 TCRs spanned spike.

Trimming shortened V by 1 base and J by 0 bases, and 17 bases separated the two germline ends. This CDR3 spans 18 amino acids. Germline CDR1 MGHRA, CDR2 YSYEKL. Investigators merged groups given second doses at roughly 4 or roughly 12 weeks. The J gene is TRBJ2-3, the V gene TRBV4-1, with D possibly matching TRBD2 (6 bases). This clonotype was sampled from an adult who received the AZD1222 COVID-19 vaccine. The source material was peripheral blood, sampled 28 days after the second AZD1222 dose. This CDR3 reads CASSQVSGHSGSTDTQYF. The CDR3 DNA is TGCGCCAGCAGCCAAGTAAGCGGTCATAGCGGTAGCACAGATACGCAGTATTTT.